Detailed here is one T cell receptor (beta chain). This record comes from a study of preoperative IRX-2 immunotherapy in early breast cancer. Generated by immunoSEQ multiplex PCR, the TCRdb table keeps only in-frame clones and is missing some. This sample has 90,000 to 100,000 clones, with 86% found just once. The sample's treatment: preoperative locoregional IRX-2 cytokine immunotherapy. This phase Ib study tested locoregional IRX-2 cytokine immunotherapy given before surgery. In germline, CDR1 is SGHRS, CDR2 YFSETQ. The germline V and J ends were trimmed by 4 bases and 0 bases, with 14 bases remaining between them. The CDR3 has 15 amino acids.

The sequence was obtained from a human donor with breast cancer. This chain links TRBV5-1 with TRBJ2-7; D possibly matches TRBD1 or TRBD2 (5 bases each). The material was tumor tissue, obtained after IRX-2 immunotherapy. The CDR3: CASSLDGADSYEQYF. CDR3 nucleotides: TGCGCCAGCAGCCTCGACGGGGCGGACTCCTACGAGCAGTACTTC.